Included here is one TCR beta chain sequence, with context. Antigen: not known. This sample was taken from a study of OX40 agonist ivuxolimab in advanced cancers. Sequenced by immunoSEQ multiplex PCR; TCRdb stores in-frame clones only, minus some. This sample has tens of thousands of clones, with over 75% found just once. CDR1 and CDR2 (germline): SGHRS, YFSETQ. Germline trimming cut 5 bases from V and 6 bases from J; bases unmatched to any gene: 4. This CDR3 comprises 13 residues. Study findings and constraints: Doses of 0.1 to 3.0 mg/kg were accompanied by clonal expansion of CD4+ and CD8+ blood T cells by week 6.

The input for sequencing was CD4+ or CD8+ T cells sorted from blood, taken in a trial of the OX40 agonist ivuxolimab. The receptor was isolated from an adult with an advanced solid tumor such as melanoma, head and neck, liver or kidney cancer. The J gene is TRBJ1-2, the V gene TRBV5-1; the match to TRBD1 covers 10 bases. In DNA form, the CDR3 reads TGCGCCAGCAGTTCGGGACAGGGGAATGGCTACACCTTC. It yields the protein CASSSGQGNGYTF.